This T cell receptor (beta chain) derives from a study of T cell responses to AZD1222 COVID-19 vaccine. Between the trimmed V and J ends, which lost 4 bases and 9 bases, there was a span of 16 bases. CDR1 and CDR2 (germline): LGHDT, YNNKEL (reference sequence). This CDR3 is built from 13 residues. Whole-study results and caveats: Two doses of AZD1222 preceded a rise in Spike-specific TCR breadth and depth.

Remarks on this clone: Its antigen is undetermined.

TCRdb's copy holds only in-frame clones and misses some; the assay was immunoSEQ multiplex PCR. The sample has more than 85,000 clones, around 90% seen once. The TCR originated in an adult in good health. The starting material was peripheral blood, obtained on day 0 of AZD1222 vaccination. The V and J genes are TRBV3-1 (or the pseudogene TRBV3-2) and TRBJ2-7; D is possibly TRBD1 (5 bases). The CDR3 protein is CASSPRVDQGQYF. CDR3 DNA: TGTGCCAGCAGCCCTCGCGTTGACCAGGGGCAGTACTTC.